The present entry profiles one T cell receptor beta chain with its context. Donors likely had unrecorded immune exposures despite being nominally healthy when sampled. This entry is derived from a study of cytomegalovirus exposure and HLA in healthy donors. CDR3 length equals 15 residues. The V gene's germline CDR1 is SSHAT and CDR2 FNYEAQ (reference sequence). With 3 bases removed from V and 2 bases from J, the gap between germline ends came to 13 bases. The PCR contained 60 Vbeta and 13 Jbeta primers. Measured with immunoSEQ multiplex PCR; TCRdb has only the in-frame clones, and not every one. The profile shows about 150,000 clones, roughly 9.6% of them singletons.

This TCR was sampled from a middle-aged woman in good health and CMV-seropositive. The chain couples TRBV7-7 to TRBJ2-5; D possibly corresponds to TRBD1 (7 bases). Sequenced material: PBMCs. In DNA form, the CDR3 reads TGTGCCAGCAGCTTCGGTCCAGGGGGGCAAGAGACCCAGTACTTC. Its translation is CASSFGPGGQETQYF.